These 12 T cell receptor beta chains were all obtained from the same sample, sequenced in a study of T-cell memory formation after mild COVID-19. TCRdb re-analysed the 5' RACE reads in MiXCR, keeping a single row per CDR3 protein. The sample shows some 13,000 distinct CDR3 sequences, 12% of them seen only once. Specimen: PBMCs or a T cell subset sorted from them (not recorded which). These receptors were taken from an adult woman who had mild COVID-19 (a few samples of this study predate the infection). Cell type and time point are not known.

In its sample, this clonotype was seen many times. The chain has TRBV7-8 and TRBJ1-4; 9 nucleotides line up with TRBD1. The germline V gene has CDR1 SGHVS and CDR2 FQNEAQ. The length of the CDR3 is 15 residues. After removal of 0 bases from V and 8 bases from J, the junction contained 4 bases not matched to a gene. This CDR3 is CASSLARTGVEKLFF. The CDR3 DNA follows: TGTGCCAGCAGCTTAGCTAGGACAGGGGTGGAAAAACTGTTTTTT.

This clonotype showed up many times. The V gene is TRBV7-9, the J gene TRBJ2-4, with D possibly TRBD1 on 5 matching bases. The CDR3 has 15 amino acids. Looked up from germline, CDR1 is SEHNR and CDR2 is FQNEAQ (reference sequence). V shed 1 base and J shed 1 base, with 8 bases lying between them. The CDR3 loop reads CASSLGAGAKNIQYF. Written as DNA, the CDR3 is TGTGCCAGCAGCTTAGGTGCAGGGGCCAAAAACATTCAGTACTTC.

This clonotype was observed many times. J is TRBJ1-2 and V is TRBV10-3; perhaps TRBD1 as D (5 bases). The germline V gene encodes CDR1 ENHRY and CDR2 SYGVKD. This CDR3 has 17 amino acids. V dropped 5 bases and J dropped 8 bases, with 27 bases sitting between them. In nucleotides, the CDR3 is TGTGCCATCAGTACAGGATATGCTCGCCCAGGGCAGGAGGGCTACACCTTC. This translates into CAISTGYARPGQEGYTF.

The chain has TRBV29-1 and TRBJ2-1, with D possibly TRBD2 on 6 matching bases. Between the trimmed V and J ends, which lost 0 bases and 5 bases, there was a span of 14 bases. The germline gives CDR1 SQVTM, CDR2 ANQGSEA. The CDR3 is 15 amino acids. CDR3 residues: CSVEDGGGPDNEQFF. CDR3 nucleotide sequence: TGCAGCGTTGAAGATGGGGGAGGCCCCGACAATGAGCAGTTCTTC.

The chain joins TRBV28 to TRBJ1-2; 7 nucleotides agree with TRBD1. The V segment lost 4 bases and the J segment 5 bases; nucleotides outside the gene matches: 4. CDR3 length: 13 residues. Germline V gene data show CDR1 as MDHEN and CDR2 as SYDVKM. The CDR3 loop is CASSSDRSYGYTF. Written as DNA, the CDR3 is TGTGCCAGCAGTTCGGACAGGTCATATGGCTACACCTTC.

This clonotype was detected a few times. The chain has TRBV10-3 and TRBJ2-7; no reliable D call. The length of the CDR3 is 11 residues. From germline, CDR1 is ENHRY and CDR2 SYGVKD. Trimming removed 11 bases at V and 2 bases at J, with 10 bases between. This CDR3 reads CAVSATYEQYF. DNA of the CDR3: TGTGCCGTTTCCGCGACCTACGAGCAGTACTTC.

Ten or more counts support this clonotype. This rearrangement joins TRBV12-3 or TRBV12-4 to TRBJ1-5; D is unresolved. CDR3 length: 16 residues. The V end was cut by 3 bases, the J end by 0 bases, with 12 bases between. CDR3 DNA: TGTGCCAGCAGTTTGGCAGAGTGGTATAGCAATCAGCCCCAGCATTTT. Encoded protein: CASSLAEWYSNQPQHF.

This clonotype was found many times. The chain links TRBV27 to TRBJ2-5; tentative D call: TRBD2 (5 bases). The germline V and J ends were trimmed by 4 bases and 2 bases, with 11 bases remaining between them. This CDR3 region has 14 residues. Germline assignment: CDR1 MNHEY and CDR2 SMNVEV (reference sequence). CDR3 in DNA: TGTGCCAGCAGTTCATACCAGCGGCAAGAGACCCAGTACTTC. Encoded protein: CASSSYQRQETQYF.

This clonotype was seen many times. The chain links TRBV7-2 to TRBJ2-7, with D perhaps matching TRBD1 (5 bases). The CDR3 is made up of 14 amino acids. Germline V gives CDR1 SGHTA, CDR2 FQGNSA. V was pared by 4 bases and J by 2 bases, with 12 bases between. The CDR3 region is CASSWAGQAYEQYF. In nucleotides, the CDR3 is TGTGCCAGCAGCTGGGCAGGGCAGGCCTACGAGCAGTACTTC. Together with reference TRBV7-2 and TRBJ2-7, the CDR3 gives the full variable domain: GAGVSQSPSNKVTEKGKDVELRCDPISGHTALYWYRQSLGQGLEFLIYFQGNSAPDKSGLPSDRFSAERTGGSVSTLTIQRTQQEDSAVYLCASSWAGQAYEQYFGPGTRLTVT.

This clonotype has a single count. This sequence may be a read error, since a much larger clone differs from it by one base. The CDR3 spells CASSQGGITSYYEQYF. CDR3 DNA: TGTGCCAGCAGCCAAGGGGGGATTACCAGCTACTACGAGCAGTACTTC. The chain uses TRBV11-2 and TRBJ2-7, with D possibly being TRBD1 or TRBD2 (6 bases each). This CDR3 has 16 residues. The germline CDR1 and CDR2 sequences are SGHAT and FQNNGV. V dropped 5 bases and J dropped 3 bases, with 20 bases sitting between them. Variable domain in full (rest from reference TRBV11-2 and TRBJ2-7): EAGVAQSPRYKIIEKRQSVAFWCNPISGHATLYWYQQILGQGPKLLIQFQNNGVVDDSQLPKDRFSAERLKGVDSTLKIQPAKLEDSAVYLCASSQGGITSYYEQYFGPGTRLTVT.

This clonotype was found many times. The chain has TRBV2 and TRBJ1-2, with D possibly being TRBD1 (6 bases). V lost 2 bases, J lost 1 base, and 11 bases lay in between. The CDR3 sequence is 15 residues long. Germline assignment: CDR1 SNHLY and CDR2 FYNNEI. CDR3 nucleotide sequence: TGTGCCAGCAGTGAAACCCTACAGGGTAACTATGGCTACACCTTC. It encodes CASSETLQGNYGYTF.

This clonotype has a count of ten or more. The V gene is TRBV5-6, the J gene TRBJ2-1; no reliable D call. In germline, CDR1 is SGHDT, CDR2 YYEEEE. The CDR3 contains 15 residues. Trimming pared 4 bases from V and 0 bases from J, leaving 11 bases between. The chain's CDR3 is CASSPTETSYNEQFF. CDR3 nucleotide sequence: TGTGCCAGCAGCCCTACAGAGACCTCCTACAATGAGCAGTTCTTC.